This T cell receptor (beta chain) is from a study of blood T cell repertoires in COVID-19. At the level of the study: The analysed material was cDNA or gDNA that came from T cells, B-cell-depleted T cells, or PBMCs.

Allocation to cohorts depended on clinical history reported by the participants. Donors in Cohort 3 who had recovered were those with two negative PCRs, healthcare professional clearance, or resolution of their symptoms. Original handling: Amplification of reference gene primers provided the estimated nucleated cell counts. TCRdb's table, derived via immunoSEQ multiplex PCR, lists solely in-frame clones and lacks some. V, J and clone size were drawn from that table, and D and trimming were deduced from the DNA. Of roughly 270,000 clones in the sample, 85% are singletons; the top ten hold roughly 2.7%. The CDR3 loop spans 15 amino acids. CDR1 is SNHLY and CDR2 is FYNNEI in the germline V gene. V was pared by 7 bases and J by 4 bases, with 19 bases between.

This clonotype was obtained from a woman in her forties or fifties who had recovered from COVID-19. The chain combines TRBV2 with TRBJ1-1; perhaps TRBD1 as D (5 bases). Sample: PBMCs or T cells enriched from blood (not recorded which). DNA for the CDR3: TGTGCCAGCATCAGGGAGGGGCCCTCGGGCACTGAAGCTTTCTTT. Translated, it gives CASIREGPSGTEAFF.